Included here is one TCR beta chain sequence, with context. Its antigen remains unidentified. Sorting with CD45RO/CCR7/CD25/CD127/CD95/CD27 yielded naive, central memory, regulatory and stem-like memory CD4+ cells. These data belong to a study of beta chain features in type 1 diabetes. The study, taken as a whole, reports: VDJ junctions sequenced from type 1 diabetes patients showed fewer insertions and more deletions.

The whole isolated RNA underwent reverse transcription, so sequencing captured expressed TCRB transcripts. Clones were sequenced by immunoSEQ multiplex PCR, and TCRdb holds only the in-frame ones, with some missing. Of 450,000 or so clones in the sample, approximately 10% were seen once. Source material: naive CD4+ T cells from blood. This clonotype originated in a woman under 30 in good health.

The CDR3 reads CSSQSGRAWAYNEQFF. For the CDR3, the DNA is TGCAGCTCCCAGAGTGGGAGGGCCTGGGCTTACAATGAGCAGTTCTTC. This chain joins TRBV29-1 and TRBJ2-1; TRBD2 aligns across 7 bases. Germline V gene data show CDR1 as SQVTM and CDR2 as ANQGSEA. The CDR3 consists of 16 residues. V lost 8 bases, J lost 4 bases, and 17 bases stayed unmatched.